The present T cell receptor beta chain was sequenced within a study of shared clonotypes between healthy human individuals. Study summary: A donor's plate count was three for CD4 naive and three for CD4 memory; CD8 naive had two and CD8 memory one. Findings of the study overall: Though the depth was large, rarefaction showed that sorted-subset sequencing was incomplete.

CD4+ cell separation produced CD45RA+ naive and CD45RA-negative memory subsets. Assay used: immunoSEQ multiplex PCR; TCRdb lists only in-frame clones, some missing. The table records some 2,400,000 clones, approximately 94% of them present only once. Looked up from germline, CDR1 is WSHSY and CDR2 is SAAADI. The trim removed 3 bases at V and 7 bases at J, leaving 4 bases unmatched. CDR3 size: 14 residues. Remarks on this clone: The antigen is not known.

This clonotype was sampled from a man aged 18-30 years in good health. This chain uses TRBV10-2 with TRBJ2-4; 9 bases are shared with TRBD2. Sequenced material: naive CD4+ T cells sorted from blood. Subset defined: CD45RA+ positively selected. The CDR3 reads CASSDAGGPNIQYF. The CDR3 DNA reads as TGCGCCAGCAGTGACGCGGGGGGGCCCAACATTCAGTACTTC.